These T cell receptor beta chains were read from a single sample in a study of human T cells and chemical hapten exposure. MiXCR was run by TCRdb on the RACE reads, yielding one entry per CDR3 protein. The sample contains 55,000 to 75,000 distinct CDR3 sequences, around 6.1% of which appear only once. Sequencing was carried out using whole blood. These receptor sequences come from a female donor in good health. Some clones in this sample may be carry-over from other donors' samples. The CDR3 runs from the conserved cysteine through the conserved F or W. Clone size is shown for a subset of rows, as once, few, many or a class of expanded clone.

V gene	CDR3 length	J gene	clone size	CDR3 protein
TRBV7-2	14	TRBJ2-7	many	CASSQSGSSYEQYF
TRBV29-1	14	TRBJ2-2	many	CSVRLAGITGELFF
TRBV20-1	13	TRBJ2-7	few	CSATDLDPYEQYF
TRBV3-1	14	TRBJ2-5	many	CASTHSGIQETQYF
TRBV13	14	TRBJ1-1	.	CASSPTDRNTEAFF
TRBV11-2	13	TRBJ2-1	many	CASSPLDYNEQFF
TRBV29-1	13	TRBJ1-4	few	CSAWTATNEKLFF
TRBV14	16	TRBJ2-3	.	CASSNFGRPSTDTQYF
TRBV4-3	15	TRBJ1-6	many	CASSQDPTGDSPLHF
TRBV9	15	TRBJ2-1	many	CASSAGLARGNEQFF
TRBV2	11	TRBJ2-7	few	CASSEGVEQYF
TRBV29-1	12	TRBJ2-1	few	CSVDRSGNEQFF
TRBV19	13	TRBJ2-1	.	CASSILIYNEQFF
TRBV5-1	17	TRBJ2-7	many	CASSNKGLAVLDYEQYF
TRBV7-2	11	TRBJ2-3	many	CASSFADTQYF
TRBV9	16	TRBJ2-7	many	CASSPTGLAGSYEQYF
TRBV6-4	15	TRBJ2-1	many	CASSDSTSGSNEQFF
TRBV7-8	14	TRBJ2-1	many	CASSLSRQGGEQFF
TRBV5-1	15	TRBJ1-6	.	CASRTSTSYNSPLHF
TRBV29-1	13	TRBJ2-5	few	CSVERQALETQYF
TRBV20-1	16	TRBJ1-6	few	CSASVVRGGYNSPLHF
TRBV21-1	17	TRBJ2-7	few	CASTPPLTIPNLSEQYF
TRBV3-1	13	TRBJ2-4	many	CASSPRSKNIQYF
TRBV25-1	16	TRBJ2-5	many	CASIAEWGGPGETQYF
TRBV2	14	TRBJ2-7	.	CASSELQGRGEQYF
TRBV7-9	12	TRBJ2-3	many	CASSFTSNTQYF
TRBV14	16	TRBJ2-3	.	CASSPPRSGRGDTQYF
TRBV10-3	13	TRBJ1-1	few	CAISESQNTEAFF
TRBV20-1	16	TRBJ2-2	many	CSARVRGRRNTGELFF
TRBV7-2	16	TRBJ2-1	many	CASSLWPGTSFNEQFF
TRBV20-1	12	TRBJ1-5	many	CSAAQGHQPQHF
TRBV12-3/TRBV12-4	15	TRBJ1-1	few	CASSLTRGGGTEAFF
TRBV7-9	13	TRBJ2-1	many	CASSLGLTNEQFF
TRBV10-3	14	TRBJ2-7	many	CAISSGTGGGEQYF
TRBV7-8	16	TRBJ2-1	many	CASSPWPGGNYNEQFF
TRBV7-9	13	TRBJ1-1	many	CASSFSGWTEAFF
TRBV28	17	TRBJ2-5	many	CASSFAEMLAHQETQYF